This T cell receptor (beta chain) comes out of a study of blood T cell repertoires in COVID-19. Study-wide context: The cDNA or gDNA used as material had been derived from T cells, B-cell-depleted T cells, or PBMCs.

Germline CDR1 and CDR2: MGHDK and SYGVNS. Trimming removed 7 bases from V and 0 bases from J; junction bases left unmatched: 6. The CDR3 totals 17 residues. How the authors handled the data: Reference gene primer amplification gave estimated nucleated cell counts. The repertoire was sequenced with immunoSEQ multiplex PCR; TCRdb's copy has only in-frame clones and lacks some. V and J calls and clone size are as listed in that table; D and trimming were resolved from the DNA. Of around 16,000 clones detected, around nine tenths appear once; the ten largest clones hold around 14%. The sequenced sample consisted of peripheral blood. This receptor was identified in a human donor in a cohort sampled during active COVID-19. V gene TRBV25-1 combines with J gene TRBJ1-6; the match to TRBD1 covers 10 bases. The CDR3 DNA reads TGTGCCAGCACGAGAGACAGGGGGCCCTCCTATAATTCACCCCTCCACTTT. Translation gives CASTRDRGPSYNSPLHF.